This T cell receptor (beta chain) was sequenced for a study of OX40 agonist ivuxolimab in advanced cancers. As for the study in general: Partial responses were achieved by three patients, of whom one had hepatocellular carcinoma and two had cutaneous melanoma. Study-wide findings and caveats: Expanded peripheral T-cell antigen specificity went undetermined. At 0.1 to 3.0 mg/kg and by week 6, clonal expansion occurred in CD4+ and CD8+ blood T cells.

Assay: immunoSEQ multiplex PCR; the TCRdb copy retains only in-frame clones and omits some. The sample holds under 70,000 clones; 75% to 90% are singletons and the top ten take roughly 8.2%. Germline CDR1 reads MDHEN; CDR2 reads SYDVKM. The CDR3 runs 13 residues. Trimming cost V 7 bases and J 4 bases, with 13 bases left between them. Comment on this clone: The antigen remains unidentified.

The gene calls are TRBV28 and TRBJ1-1, with D possibly matching TRBD1 (5 bases). Specimen: CD4+ or CD8+ T cells sorted from blood, collected in a trial of the OX40 agonist ivuxolimab. This receptor was obtained from an adult with an advanced solid tumor such as melanoma, head and neck, liver or kidney cancer. As DNA, the CDR3 is TGTGCCAGCACCCTTCTAGGGGTCACTGAAGCTTTCTTT. Its protein is CASTLLGVTEAFF. Looking up the rest from reference TRBV28 and TRBJ1-1 gives the full variable domain: DVKVTQSSRYLVKRTGEKVFLECVQDMDHENMFWYRQDPGLGLRLIYFSYDVKMKEKGDIPEGYSVSREKKERFSLILESASTNQTSMYLCASTLLGVTEAFFGQGTRLTVV.